The 26 T cell receptor beta chains reported below all come from one sample, sequenced in a study of long-term antiretroviral therapy in people with HIV. Researchers ran immunoSEQ v3.0 at survey level. Clones were sequenced by immunoSEQ multiplex PCR, and TCRdb holds only the in-frame ones, with some missing. The sample records over 15,000 clones, roughly 80% being singletons. The starting material was unsorted PBMCs, obtained 0.2 years after starting antiretroviral therapy. The receptors stem from a woman between 35 and 50 years old with HIV.

The chain joins TRBV11-3 to TRBJ2-5; 7 nucleotides match TRBD1. The V gene end was trimmed by 1 base and the J gene end by 4 bases; junction bases not matched to a gene: 3. The CDR3 covers 14 residues. Germline assignment: CDR1 SGHNT and CDR2 YENEEA. This chain's CDR3 is CASSLGAGGETQYF. CDR3 DNA: TGTGCCAGCAGCTTAGGGGCAGGGGGAGAGACCCAGTACTTC.

The V call is TRBV19, the J call TRBJ1-1; 7 nucleotides agree with TRBD1. V lost 4 bases and J lost 0; bases outside the gene matches: 8. Germline values: CDR1 LNHDA, CDR2 SQIVND (reference sequence). This CDR3 is built from 16 residues. In DNA form, the CDR3 reads TGTGCCAGTAGTAGAAGACCGGGACAGCTGAACACTGAAGCTTTCTTT. Protein product: CASSRRPGQLNTEAFF.

The V and J genes are TRBV5-4 and TRBJ1-6; D uncertain. This CDR3 has 20 residues. The V end lost 0 bases, the J end lost 0 bases, and 19 bases lay between the germline ends. Germline V gives CDR1 SGHNT, CDR2 YYREEE (reference sequence). In DNA form, the CDR3 reads TGTGCCAGCAGCTTGGCCGGCAGTGGGTCTCGGAGCTCCTATAATTCACCCCTCCACTTT. Translation: CASSLAGSGSRSSYNSPLHF. Full variable domain (rest looked up from reference TRBV5-4 and TRBJ1-6): ETGVTQSPTHLIKTRGQQVTLRCSSQSGHNTVSWYQQALGQGPQFIFQYYREEENGRGNFPPRFSGLQFPNYSSELNVNALELDDSALYLCASSLAGSGSRSSYNSPLHFGNGTRLTVT.

Here the CDR3 reads CASSKDRGNTGELFF. CDR3 coding DNA: TGCGCCAGCAGTAAGGACAGGGGAAACACCGGGGAGCTGTTTTTT. The V call is TRBV10-2, the J call TRBJ2-2; 9 bases align to TRBD1. Unmatched junction bases numbered 3, after V lost 5 bases and J lost 2 bases. From germline, CDR1 is WSHSY and CDR2 SAAADI. The CDR3 contains 15 residues.

The chain carries TRBV5-5 and TRBJ2-5, with D perhaps assigned TRBD1 or TRBD2 (5 bases each). V was pared by 3 bases and J by 4 bases, with 10 bases between. This CDR3 has 13 amino acids. Germline CDR1 reads SGHKS; CDR2 reads YYEKEE (reference sequence). The CDR3 DNA sequence: TGTGCCAGCAGCTCCAGGGCGGGAGAGACCCAGTACTTC. Its translation: CASSSRAGETQYF.

This chain joins TRBV7-8 and TRBJ2-1; TRBD2 is a possible D gene (7 bases). Per the germline V gene, CDR1 is SGHVS and CDR2 is FQNEAQ. V dropped 5 bases and J dropped 10 bases, with 24 bases sitting between them. This CDR3 region has 16 residues. The CDR3 spells CASSRARWEGGEEQFF. For the CDR3, the DNA is TGTGCCAGCAGCCGAGCGAGGTGGGAGGGGGGCGAGGAGCAGTTCTTC. Full variable domain (remainder filled in from reference TRBV7-8 and TRBJ2-1): GAGVSQSPRYKVAKRGQDVALRCDPISGHVSLFWYQQALGQGPEFLTYFQNEAQLDKSGLPSDRFFAERPEGSVSTLKIQRTQQEDSAVYLCASSRARWEGGEEQFFGPGTRLTVL.

The gene calls are TRBV4-3 and TRBJ2-6; 7 bases are shared with TRBD1. J lost 0 bases, V lost 0 bases, and 11 bases had no gene match. This CDR3 contains 20 residues. Germline loops: CDR1 LGHNA, CDR2 YSLEER. CDR3 in DNA: TGCGCCAGCAGCCAAGATTTAAGAACAGGGGTCTTCTCTGGGGCCAACGTCCTGACTTTC. As protein: CASSQDLRTGVFSGANVLTF.

This sequence joins TRBV18 and TRBJ2-7; D not resolved. Trimming left V 6 bases short and J 3 bases short, with 12 bases between. The CDR3 runs to 13 residues. CDR1 and CDR2 (germline): KGHSH, LQKENI. The CDR3 region has the DNA TGTGCCAGCTCCCCCGCAGCCGACTACGAGCAGTACTTC. Translating gives CASSPAADYEQYF.

This rearrangement joins TRBV9 to TRBJ1-2; no firm D call. There are 11 residues in the CDR3. Germline CDR1 is SGDLS and CDR2 is YYNGEE. Trimming shortened V by 3 bases and J by 6 bases, and 6 bases separated the two germline ends. CDR3 sequence: CASSEGNGYTF. CDR3 nucleotide sequence: TGTGCCAGCAGCGAAGGAAATGGCTACACCTTC.

V gene TRBV30 combines with J gene TRBJ1-4, with D possibly being TRBD1 (6 bases). CDR1 is GTSNPN and CDR2 is SVGIG in the germline V gene (reference sequence). There are 16 residues in the CDR3. V was trimmed by 2 bases and J by 2 bases, leaving 15 bases between them. The CDR3 spells CAWSLSRTATNEKLFF. The DNA of the CDR3 is TGTGCCTGGAGTCTCTCTAGGACAGCTACTAATGAAAAACTGTTTTTT. Based on the CDR3 plus reference TRBV30 and TRBJ1-4, the full variable domain is SQTIHQWPATLVQPVGSPLSLECTVEGTSNPNLYWYRQAAGRGLQLLFYSVGIGQISSEVPQNLSASRPQDRQFILSSKKLLLSDSGFYLCAWSLSRTATNEKLFFGSGTQLSVL.

The chain carries TRBV18 and TRBJ2-5, with 8 positions matching TRBD1. CDR1 is KGHSH, CDR2 LQKENI, per germline. This CDR3 has 13 amino acids. The J segment lost 5 bases and the V segment lost 6 bases, leaving 5 bases of the junction unmatched. The CDR3 region is CASSSGGMETQYF. CDR3 nucleotide sequence: TGTGCCAGCTCGTCAGGGGGCATGGAGACCCAGTACTTC.

The V and J genes are TRBV5-4 and TRBJ1-1, with D maybe TRBD1 (5 bases). This CDR3 region has 14 residues. CDR1 and CDR2 from the germline V gene are SGHNT and YYREEE (reference sequence). Trimming took off 3 bases at V and 4 bases at J, with 13 bases between the two ends. Here the CDR3 reads CASSSQGKATEAFF. CDR3 nucleotide sequence: TGTGCCAGCAGCTCCCAGGGTAAGGCCACTGAAGCTTTCTTT.

This clone was observed a single time. The chain links TRBV6-5 to TRBJ1-5; D is unresolved. The germline V gene encodes CDR1 MNHEY and CDR2 SVGAGI. Trimming took 8 bases from V and 8 from J, leaving 10 bases between them. The CDR3 extends over 11 amino acids. The CDR3 DNA is TGTGCCAGCGGGGAAAGCGAGCCCCAGCATTTT. The encoded protein is CASGESEPQHF.

The chain joins TRBV2 to TRBJ2-7, with 10 bases identical to TRBD1. This CDR3 contains 13 residues. CDR1 and CDR2 (germline): SNHLY, FYNNEI. Unmatched junction bases numbered 2, after V lost 4 bases and J lost 5 bases. CDR3 protein: CASSGDRGDEQYF. CDR3 DNA: TGTGCCAGCAGTGGGGACAGGGGCGACGAGCAGTACTTC.

The chain carries TRBV6-6 and TRBJ1-4; 7 positions match TRBD1. CDR1 and CDR2 (germline): MNHNY, SVGAGI (reference sequence). Germline trimming cut 2 bases from V and 5 bases from J; bases unmatched to any gene: 8. CDR3 length: 16 residues. The CDR3 nucleotides read TGTGCCAGCAGTTACCTTAGCCAGGGGGAGAATGAAAAACTGTTTTTT. Its protein is CASSYLSQGENEKLFF.

The gene calls are TRBV7-2 and TRBJ2-5, with TRBD1 matching 7 bases. V shed 6 bases, J shed 2 bases, and the junction held 6 bases outside the gene matches. CDR3 length equals 14 residues. CDR1 SGHTA and CDR2 FQGNSA come from the germline V gene. Here the CDR3 reads CASRRQGKQETQYF. In DNA, the CDR3 is TGTGCCAGCAGAAGACAGGGAAAACAAGAGACCCAGTACTTC. Full variable domain (missing parts from reference TRBV7-2 and TRBJ2-5): GAGVSQSPSNKVTEKGKDVELRCDPISGHTALYWYRQSLGQGLEFLIYFQGNSAPDKSGLPSDRFSAERTGGSVSTLTIQRTQQEDSAVYLCASRRQGKQETQYFGPGTRLLVL.

The chain employs TRBV18 and TRBJ1-5; maybe TRBD1 (6 bases). The CDR3 contains 14 residues. Germline V gene data show CDR1 as KGHSH and CDR2 as LQKENI. V was clipped by 6 bases and J by 1 base, with 10 bases between them. CDR3 DNA sequence: TGTGCCAGCTCTCCAGGGGTGAGCAATCAGCCCCAGCATTTT. Protein product: CASSPGVSNQPQHF.

The chain uses TRBV27 and TRBJ2-7, with D perhaps assigned TRBD1 or TRBD2 (6 bases each). V was shortened by 0 bases and J by 1 base, with 13 bases between the two germline ends. Germline CDR1 is MNHEY and CDR2 is SMNVEV (reference sequence). The CDR3 consists of 16 residues. CDR3 loop: CASSLSGGAGSYEQYF. The CDR3 DNA reads TGTGCCAGCAGTTTATCCGGGGGCGCGGGTTCCTACGAGCAGTACTTC.

The DNA of the CDR3 is TGTGCCTGGAGTATAATCATGAACACTGAAGCTTTCTTT. Protein: CAWSIIMNTEAFF. V usage is TRBV30 and J usage is TRBJ1-1; no clear D. Trimming pared 2 bases from V and 0 bases from J, leaving 7 bases between. In germline, CDR1 is GTSNPN, CDR2 SVGIG (reference sequence). This CDR3 is 13 amino acids long.

The chain combines TRBV9 with TRBJ2-7, with no clear D. The CDR3 covers 13 residues. Germline V gene lookup returns CDR1 SGDLS and CDR2 YYNGEE. The germline V and J ends were trimmed by 0 bases and 5 bases, with 9 bases remaining between them. CDR3 loop: CASSVEGHHEQYF. CDR3 DNA sequence: TGTGCCAGCAGCGTAGAAGGTCACCACGAGCAGTACTTC.

The chain carries TRBV5-1 and TRBJ2-3; the D is unclear. CDR1 is SGHRS and CDR2 is YFSETQ in the germline V gene. The CDR3 consists of 14 residues. Between the trimmed V and J ends, which lost 2 bases and 3 bases, there was a span of 10 bases. DNA of the CDR3: TGCGCCAGCAGCTTAAACAGTTGGACAGATACGCAGTATTTT. Protein sequence: CASSLNSWTDTQYF. Supplemented by reference TRBV5-1 and TRBJ2-3, the full variable domain reads KAGVTQTPRYLIKTRGQQVTLSCSPISGHRSVSWYQQTPGQGLQFLFEYFSETQRNKGNFPGRFSGRQFSNSRSEMNVSTLELGDSALYLCASSLNSWTDTQYFGPGTRLTVL.

This chain joins TRBV13 and TRBJ2-7; D possibly matches TRBD1 or TRBD2 (5 bases each). This CDR3 has 15 residues. The V end was cut by 3 bases, the J end by 4 bases, with 16 bases between. Looked up from germline, CDR1 is PRHDT and CDR2 is FYEKMQ (reference sequence). The CDR3 sequence: CASSFRGAALYEQYF. The CDR3 DNA reads as TGTGCCAGCAGCTTTAGGGGAGCGGCGTTGTACGAGCAGTACTTC.

The chain carries TRBV4-1 and TRBJ1-4; TRBD1 agrees at 9 bases. This CDR3 region has 15 residues. CDR1 is MGHRA and CDR2 is YSYEKL in the germline V gene. The junction had 8 bases not matched to a gene; V was cut back by 4 bases and J by 8 bases. CDR3 region: CASSPTTGGGEKLFF. The CDR3 region has the DNA TGCGCCAGCAGCCCTACTACAGGGGGCGGCGAAAAACTGTTTTTT.

The V and J genes are TRBV5-4 and TRBJ2-4; the match to TRBD2 covers 8 bases. Losses at the gene ends were 3 bases for V and 6 bases for J; bases not matched to a gene: 8. Per the germline V gene, CDR1 is SGHNT and CDR2 is YYREEE (reference sequence). CDR3 length: 15 residues. The CDR3 region is CASSSGGGRGNIQYF. The DNA for the CDR3 is TGTGCCAGCAGCTCGGGGGGGGGCCGAGGAAACATTCAGTACTTC.

This clone showed up just once. CDR3 amino acids: CASSPTYQGGDTIYF. Here the CDR3 DNA reads TGTGCCAGCTCACCGACGTACCAGGGTGGGGACACCATATATTTT. This rearrangement joins TRBV18 to TRBJ1-3, with D maybe TRBD1 (5 bases). Germline values: CDR1 KGHSH, CDR2 LQKENI. CDR3 length: 15 residues. Trimming cost V 3 bases and J 8 bases, with 17 bases left between them.

The chain is built from TRBV6-5 and TRBJ1-2; D is possibly TRBD1 (5 bases). Germline assignment: CDR1 MNHEY and CDR2 SVGAGI. The CDR3 sequence is 14 residues long. V shed 10 bases and J shed 7 bases, with 22 bases lying between them. This CDR3 is CATTLSGGAPGYTF. In nucleotides, the CDR3 is TGTGCCACCACGCTATCGGGAGGGGCGCCTGGCTACACCTTC.